The 20 T cell receptor beta chains below come from one sample, sequenced in a study of technical replicates of blood from a few donors. The data were produced by immunoSEQ multiplex PCR, yet TCRdb's version contains in-frame clones alone and is incomplete. Found here are approximately 80,000 clones, roughly 98% of them singletons; the top ten hold over 0.13%. The sequenced sample consisted of T cells isolated from PBMCs. The receptors come from a human donor in good health.

The chain has TRBV7-8 and TRBJ2-4; tentative D call: TRBD1 (6 bases). The CDR3 extends over 13 amino acids. The germline V and J ends were trimmed by 2 bases and 4 bases, with 6 bases remaining between them. Germline CDR1 reads SGHVS; CDR2 reads FQNEAQ. This chain's CDR3 is CASSLTGKNIQYF. The CDR3 nucleotides read TGTGCCAGCAGCTTAACAGGGAAAAACATTCAGTACTTC.

This rearrangement joins TRBV11-3 to TRBJ2-7; D perhaps matches TRBD2 (7 bases). The CDR3 sequence is 16 residues long. V lost 5 bases, J lost 2 bases, and 19 bases lay in between. From germline, CDR1 is SGHNT and CDR2 YENEEA. Here the CDR3 reads CASSLMGAGVTYEQYF. CDR3 nucleotides: TGTGCCAGCAGCCTTATGGGGGCGGGGGTGACCTACGAGCAGTACTTC.

The V and J genes are TRBV27 and TRBJ2-1; maybe TRBD1 (6 bases). This CDR3 spans 13 amino acids. V lost 2 bases, J lost 6 bases, and 8 bases lay in between. Looked up from germline, CDR1 is MNHEY and CDR2 is SMNVEV (reference sequence). The CDR3 DNA sequence: TGTGCCAGCAGTTTAAGGGGGATCAATGAGCAGTTCTTC. It yields the protein CASSLRGINEQFF.

The chain combines TRBV4-1 with TRBJ1-1; possibly TRBD1 for D (5 bases). Looked up from germline, CDR1 is MGHRA and CDR2 is YSYEKL. Trimming left V 3 bases short and J 1 base short, with 9 bases between. The CDR3 runs to 14 residues. Here the CDR3 reads CASSQLTANTEAFF. In DNA, the CDR3 is TGCGCCAGCAGCCAGTTGACAGCGAACACTGAAGCTTTCTTT.

The chain joins TRBV28 to TRBJ2-2, with a tentative D call TRBD2 (5 bases). There are 15 residues in the CDR3. Germline V gene lookup returns CDR1 MDHEN and CDR2 SYDVKM. Trimming left V 5 bases short and J 7 bases short, with 17 bases between. CDR3 region: CASSPTYRGSGELFF. The CDR3 DNA sequence: TGTGCCAGCAGTCCAACATACCGGGGAAGCGGGGAGCTGTTTTTT.

The V gene is TRBV15, the J gene TRBJ1-1; D not certain. This CDR3 region has 15 residues. The V gene lost 1 base and the J gene lost 1 base, with 10 bases spanning the gap. Germline assignment: CDR1 LNHNV and CDR2 YYDKDF (reference sequence). The CDR3 region is CATSRGFSANTEAFF. The CDR3 DNA sequence: TGTGCCACCAGCAGAGGTTTTAGCGCGAACACTGAAGCTTTCTTT.

The V call is TRBV7-8, the J call TRBJ1-5; D remains unclear. Between the trimmed V and J ends, which lost 0 bases and 4 bases, there was a span of 10 bases. From germline, CDR1 is SGHVS and CDR2 FQNEAQ. The CDR3 is 15 amino acids. The CDR3 DNA reads TGTGCCAGCAGCTTAGCGGGCCAGGAAAATCAGCCCCAGCATTTT. Its protein is CASSLAGQENQPQHF.

The chain links TRBV6-4 to TRBJ2-7; D might be TRBD2 (6 bases). V lost 6 bases and J 3 bases, leaving 15 bases between the germline ends. CDR1 MRHNA and CDR2 SNTAGT come from the germline V gene. This CDR3 is built from 14 residues. CDR3 DNA sequence: TGTGCCAGCAGGGAGAGGGACTTATTCTACGAGCAGTACTTC. Its translation: CASRERDLFYEQYF.

The gene calls are TRBV10-3 and TRBJ2-3; 11 nucleotides align to TRBD2. The J segment lost 3 bases and the V segment lost 10 bases, leaving 9 bases of the junction unmatched. Per the germline V gene, CDR1 is ENHRY and CDR2 is SYGVKD. The CDR3 contains 15 residues. The DNA of the CDR3 is TGTGCCACGCACCCTAGCGGGGGGCGAACAGATACGCAGTATTTT. Translated: CATHPSGGRTDTQYF.

This clone was seen only once. The V and J genes are TRBV11-2 and TRBJ2-3; 11 positions agree with TRBD2. The CDR3 totals 15 residues. CDR1 and CDR2 from the germline V gene are SGHAT and FQNNGV. V lost 6 bases and J lost 6; bases outside the gene matches: 8. As DNA, the CDR3 is TGTGCCAGCAGATCAATAGCGGGGGGGCTGGATACGCAGTATTTT. This sequence encodes CASRSIAGGLDTQYF. Together with reference TRBV11-2 and TRBJ2-3, the CDR3 gives the full variable domain: EAGVAQSPRYKIIEKRQSVAFWCNPISGHATLYWYQQILGQGPKLLIQFQNNGVVDDSQLPKDRFSAERLKGVDSTLKIQPAKLEDSAVYLCASRSIAGGLDTQYFGPGTRLTVL.

This chain joins TRBV18 and TRBJ2-1, with TRBD2 matching 10 bases. CDR1 is KGHSH and CDR2 is LQKENI in the germline V gene. CDR3 size: 17 residues. Germline trimming cut 3 bases from V and 0 bases from J; bases unmatched to any gene: 5. CDR3 bases: TGTGCCAGCTCACCCCGACTAGCGGGCAGCTCCTACAATGAGCAGTTCTTC. This translates into CASSPRLAGSSYNEQFF. Full variable domain (missing parts from reference TRBV18 and TRBJ2-1): NAGVMQNPRHLVRRRGQEARLRCSPMKGHSHVYWYRQLPEEGLKFMVYLQKENIIDESGMPKERFSAEFPKEGPSILRIQQVVRGDSAAYFCASSPRLAGSSYNEQFFGPGTRLTVL.

V gene TRBV5-1 combines with J gene TRBJ2-7; tentatively, D is TRBD1 (5 bases). There are 12 residues in the CDR3. Germline CDR1 and CDR2: SGHRS and YFSETQ. Trimming took off 5 bases at V and 3 bases at J, with 9 bases between the two ends. CDR3 nucleotide sequence: TGCGCCAGCAGGCAGGGTAGCTACGAGCAGTACTTC. Translated, it gives CASRQGSYEQYF.

The CDR3 loop reads CSVYQGNTIYF. DNA for the CDR3: TGCAGCGTCTACCAGGGGAACACCATATATTTT. This chain joins TRBV29-1 and TRBJ1-3, with D perhaps TRBD1 (6 bases). With 6 bases removed from V and 7 bases from J, the gap between germline ends came to 10 bases. The germline gives CDR1 SQVTM, CDR2 ANQGSEA. This CDR3 is built from 11 residues.

The chain uses TRBV5-1 and TRBJ2-7, with 12 positions matching TRBD1. The J segment lost 7 bases and the V segment lost 0 bases, leaving 2 bases of the junction unmatched. The germline CDR1 and CDR2 sequences are SGHRS and YFSETQ. This CDR3 has 14 amino acids. As DNA, the CDR3 is TGCGCCAGCAGCTTGGGGGACAGGGGGCGAGAGCAGTACTTC. As protein: CASSLGDRGREQYF.

The chain combines TRBV2 with TRBJ1-1; D gene unclear. Germline V gives CDR1 SNHLY, CDR2 FYNNEI. This CDR3 region has 12 residues. V gave up 6 bases and J gave up 4 bases, with 9 bases separating them. The CDR3: CASRIAGTEAFF. In DNA form, the CDR3 reads TGTGCCAGCAGGATAGCGGGCACTGAAGCTTTCTTT.

This sequence joins TRBV9 and TRBJ2-2; D might be TRBD1 (5 bases). The CDR3 sequence is 14 residues long. V was clipped by 2 bases and J by 2 bases, with 7 bases between them. Germline assignment: CDR1 SGDLS and CDR2 YYNGEE. In DNA form, the CDR3 reads TGTGCCAGCAGCGTTGGACACAACACCGGGGAGCTGTTTTTT. Translated: CASSVGHNTGELFF.

The CDR3 sequence: CASSEVVEGADEKLFF. The DNA of the CDR3 is TGTGCCAGCAGCGAGGTAGTAGAGGGGGCGGACGAAAAACTGTTTTTT. This sequence joins TRBV11-2 and TRBJ1-4, with 7 bases identical to TRBD1. Germline CDR1 reads SGHAT; CDR2 reads FQNNGV. The ends lost 5 bases at V and 8 bases at J; junction bases unmatched: 14. The CDR3 extends over 16 amino acids.

The V gene is TRBV5-4, the J gene TRBJ2-3; 9 nucleotides match TRBD2. The CDR3 length is 15 residues. V dropped 4 bases and J dropped 1; count of bases not matched to a gene: 4. CDR1 is SGHNT and CDR2 is YYREEE in the germline V gene (reference sequence). This chain's CDR3 is CASSAGGRGTDTQYF. Here the CDR3 DNA reads TGTGCCAGCAGCGCGGGGGGGAGGGGCACAGATACGCAGTATTTT. The whole variable domain, remainder taken from reference TRBV5-4 and TRBJ2-3, is ETGVTQSPTHLIKTRGQQVTLRCSSQSGHNTVSWYQQALGQGPQFIFQYYREEENGRGNFPPRFSGLQFPNYSSELNVNALELDDSALYLCASSAGGRGTDTQYFGPGTRLTVL.

The chain couples TRBV5-1 to TRBJ2-7, with 10 bases matching TRBD2. Germline CDR1 SGHRS, CDR2 YFSETQ. The V segment lost 4 bases and the J segment 3 bases; nucleotides outside the gene matches: 7. There are 15 residues in the CDR3. CDR3 nucleotide sequence: TGCGCCAGCAGCATAGGACTAGCGGTTTACTACGAGCAGTACTTC. Translation gives CASSIGLAVYYEQYF.

The chain links TRBV2 to TRBJ2-3; TRBD1 matches 7 bases. V lost 3 bases and J lost 3; bases outside the gene matches: 3. Germline lookup yields CDR1 SNHLY and CDR2 FYNNEI. The CDR3 spans 14 residues. As DNA, the CDR3 is TGTGCCAGCAGTGAGGGCAGGGGGACAGATACGCAGTATTTT. Protein sequence: CASSEGRGTDTQYF. The full variable domain, its missing parts supplied by reference TRBV2 and TRBJ2-3, is EPEVTQTPSHQVTQMGQEVILRCVPISNHLYFYWYRQILGQKVEFLVSFYNNEISEKSEIFDDQFSVERPDGSNFTLKIRSTKLEDSAMYFCASSEGRGTDTQYFGPGTRLTVL.